This T cell receptor (beta chain) was captured in a study of cytomegalovirus exposure and HLA in healthy donors. The study, taken as a whole, reports: Excluded: some indistinguishable V segments such as TRBV6-2 and TRBV6-3. HLA alleles were associated with around 17,000 TCR beta sequences in a later analysis at 0.05 false discovery rate.

Whereas donors were nominally healthy upon sampling, unrecorded immune exposures were probable. Between the trimmed V and J ends, which lost 1 base and 0 bases, there was a span of 14 bases. Germline V gene sequence: CDR1 SGHVS, CDR2 FQNEAQ. CDR3 length equals 17 residues. The study ran its PCR with 60 Vbeta and 13 Jbeta primers. This table comes from immunoSEQ multiplex PCR, and its TCRdb copy is limited to in-frame clones, with some not included. Of 80,000 to 100,000 clones listed, approximately 81% are singletons. Note on this clone: The antigen is unknown.

The chain joins TRBV7-8 to TRBJ2-3; D is undetermined. Sequenced sample: PBMCs. This TCR came from a male donor in good health and CMV-seropositive. CDR3 protein: CASSLDPLQMSTDTQYF. CDR3 DNA: TGTGCCAGCAGCTTAGACCCGCTCCAGATGAGCACAGATACGCAGTATTTT.